These 5 T cell receptor beta chains came from one sample sequenced in a study of blood T cell repertoires in COVID-19. Sequencing was performed with immunoSEQ multiplex PCR; in TCRdb, only in-frame clones are kept and a portion is missing. The sample lists almost 400,000 clones; approximately 87% were seen once. Input material: PBMCs or T cells enriched from blood (not recorded which). These receptors all come from a woman under 40 with acute COVID-19.

The chain couples TRBV6-4 to TRBJ2-7, with D possibly matching TRBD2 (5 bases). Germline-derived CDR1 and CDR2 are MRHNA and SNTAGT. This CDR3 comprises 17 residues. V shed 3 bases and J shed 2 bases, with 20 bases lying between them. The CDR3 nucleotides are TGTGCCAGCAGTGAGTGTGAGGGCTCCCGAAGCCCCTACGAGCAGTACTTC. This translates into CASSECEGSRSPYEQYF.

V gene TRBV29-1 combines with J gene TRBJ1-1, with a weak D call TRBD1 (5 bases). The germline V and J ends were trimmed by 6 bases and 3 bases, with 8 bases remaining between them. From germline, CDR1 is SQVTM and CDR2 ANQGSEA. The CDR3 loop spans 11 amino acids. The chain's CDR3 is CSVWGDTEAFF. CDR3 coding DNA: TGCAGCGTCTGGGGGGACACTGAAGCTTTCTTT.

This clone was recorded once. The chain employs TRBV7-6 and TRBJ2-7, with D maybe TRBD2 (6 bases). The CDR3 is 14 amino acids. V was cut by 0 bases and J by 2 bases, with 8 bases left in between. Germline-derived CDR1 and CDR2 are SGHVS and FNYEAQ. CDR3 protein: CASSLARGAYEQYF. DNA of the CDR3: TGTGCCAGCAGCTTAGCGCGGGGTGCCTACGAGCAGTACTTC.

The chain combines TRBV10-3 with TRBJ1-5; 10 bases are a match to TRBD1. The CDR3 loop spans 16 amino acids. V shed 0 bases, J shed 4 bases, and the junction held 3 bases outside the gene matches. Looked up from germline, CDR1 is ENHRY and CDR2 is SYGVKD. The CDR3 sequence is CAISESGTGENQPQHF. DNA of the CDR3: TGTGCCATCAGTGAGTCTGGGACAGGGGAAAATCAGCCCCAGCATTTT.

The genes are TRBV28 and TRBJ1-2; a possible D gene is TRBD1 (6 bases). Trimming cost V 2 bases and J 7 bases, with 17 bases left between them. This CDR3 has 15 amino acids. Per germline, CDR1 MDHEN and CDR2 SYDVKM. The CDR3 DNA reads as TGTGCCAGCAGTTTAGGGACCGGGACACCCCCTGGCTACACCTTC. Translating gives CASSLGTGTPPGYTF.